The TCR beta chain under discussion was sequenced for a study of Ad26.COV2.S vaccination and SARS-CoV-2 variants. Method: immunoSEQ multiplex PCR; TCRdb's copy keeps in-frame clones and lacks some. The repertoire consists of roughly 350,000 clones, with about 87% occurring once and the leading ten covering 5.5% to 7%. V lost 0 bases and J lost 9, with 15 bases in between. The CDR3 totals 15 residues. Looked up from germline, CDR1 is LNHNV and CDR2 is YYDKDF (reference sequence). Treatment of the sample: 15 to 20 received Ad26.COV2.S at low or high dose, single or two shots; about 5 received placebo; per-sample allocation not given. The samples were gathered on day 63 after the first injection of vaccine or placebo. Vaccination used an Ad26 vector expressing Wuhan-strain SARS-CoV-2 spike.

The rearrangement uses TRBV15 and TRBJ1-5; D is undetermined. Specimen: peripheral blood, collected in a trial of Ad26.COV2.S vaccine versus placebo. This clonotype was obtained from a person aged 18 to 65 who received the Ad26.COV2.S COVID-19 vaccine or a placebo. The CDR3 sequence: CATSRDGKLARPQHF. The CDR3 bases are TGTGCCACCAGCAGAGATGGCAAACTAGCACGGCCCCAGCATTTT.